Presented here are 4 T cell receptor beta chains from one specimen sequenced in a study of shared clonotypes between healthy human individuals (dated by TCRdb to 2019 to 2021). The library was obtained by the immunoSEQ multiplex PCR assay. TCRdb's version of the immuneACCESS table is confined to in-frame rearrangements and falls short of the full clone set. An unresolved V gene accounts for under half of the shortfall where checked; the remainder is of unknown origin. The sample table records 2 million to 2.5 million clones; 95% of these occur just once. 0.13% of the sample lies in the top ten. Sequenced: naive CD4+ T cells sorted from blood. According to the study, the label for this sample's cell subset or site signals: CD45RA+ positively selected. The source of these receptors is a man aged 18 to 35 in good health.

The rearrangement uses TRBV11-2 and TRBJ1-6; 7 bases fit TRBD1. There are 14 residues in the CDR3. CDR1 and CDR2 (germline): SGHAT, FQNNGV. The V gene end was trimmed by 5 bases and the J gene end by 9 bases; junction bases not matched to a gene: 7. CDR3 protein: CASSPRQGSSPLHF. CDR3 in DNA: TGTGCCAGCAGCCCCCGACAGGGTAGTTCACCCCTCCACTTT.

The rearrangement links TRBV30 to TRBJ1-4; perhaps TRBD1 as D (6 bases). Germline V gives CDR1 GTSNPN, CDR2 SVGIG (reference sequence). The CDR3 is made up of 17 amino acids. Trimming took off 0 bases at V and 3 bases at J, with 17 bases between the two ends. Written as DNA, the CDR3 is TGTGCCTGGAGTGTAGACAGGAAATTAGTAGCTAATGAAAAACTGTTTTTT. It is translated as CAWSVDRKLVANEKLFF.

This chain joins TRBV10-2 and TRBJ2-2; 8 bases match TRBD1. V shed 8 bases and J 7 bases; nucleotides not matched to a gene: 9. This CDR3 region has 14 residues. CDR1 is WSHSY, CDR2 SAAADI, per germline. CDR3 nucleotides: TGCGCCAGCGGACAGGGAGTGATGAACGGGGAGCTGTTTTTT. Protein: CASGQGVMNGELFF.

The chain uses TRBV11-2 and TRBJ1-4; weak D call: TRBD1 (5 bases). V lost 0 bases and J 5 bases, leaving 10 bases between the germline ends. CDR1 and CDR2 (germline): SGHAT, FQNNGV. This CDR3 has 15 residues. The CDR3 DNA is TGTGCCAGCAGCTTAGATCGGGGGGACAATGAAAAACTGTTTTTT. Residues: CASSLDRGDNEKLFF.